The rows below give T cell receptor beta chains drawn from one sample of a study of Ad26.COV2.S vaccination and SARS-CoV-2 variants. Measured with immunoSEQ multiplex PCR; TCRdb has only the in-frame clones, and not every one. This sample has hundreds of thousands of clones; less than 90% occur once, and the top ten carry around 11%. The source material was peripheral blood, sampled in a trial of Ad26.COV2.S vaccine versus placebo. Receptor source: a person aged 18-65 years who received the Ad26.COV2.S COVID-19 vaccine or a placebo. CDR3s include the opening cysteine and the closing phenylalanine or tryptophan. D genes are given only for firm matches. Part of the rows lack a size; the others show once, few, many or a class for expanded clones.

TRBJ1-1,TRBD1,TRBV9,.,CASSALGTGTGGTEAFF,TGTGCCAGCAGCGCCTTGGGGACAGGGACTGGGGGCACTGAAGCTTTCTTT
TRBJ2-7,TRBD2,TRBV7-2,few,CASSFGGRAYEQYF,TGTGCCAGCAGCTTTGGAGGGAGGGCCTACGAGCAGTACTTC
TRBJ1-6,.,TRBV28,.,CASSFKGRVLYNSPLHF,TGTGCCAGCAGTTTTAAGGGACGGGTGCTTTATAATTCACCCCTCCACTTT
TRBJ2-7,TRBD2,TRBV4-3,.,CASSPASGAYEQYF,TGCGCCAGCAGCCCCGCTAGCGGGGCGTACGAGCAGTACTTC
TRBJ2-1,TRBD2,TRBV19,.,CASKVAGVSSYNEQFF,TGTGCCAGTAAGGTAGCGGGGGTGAGCTCCTACAATGAGCAGTTCTTC
TRBJ2-3,.,TRBV10-1,.,CASSESGTHTDTQYF,TGCGCCAGCAGTGAGTCGGGGACTCACACAGATACGCAGTATTTT
TRBJ2-1,.,TRBV5-1,.,CASSIGTDQSYNEQFF,TGCGCCAGCAGCATCGGGACGGATCAGTCCTACAATGAGCAGTTCTTC
TRBJ1-6,TRBD1,TRBV19,.,CASRPGQHNSPLHF,TGTGCCAGTAGGCCGGGACAGCATAATTCACCCCTCCACTTT
TRBJ2-2,.,TRBV6-5,.,CASSYSSAMNTGELFF,TGTGCCAGCAGTTACAGTTCCGCTATGAACACCGGGGAGCTGTTTTTT
TRBJ1-1,TRBD1,TRBV15,.,CATSADRGITEAFF,TGTGCCACCAGCGCCGACAGGGGGATCACTGAAGCTTTCTTT
TRBJ1-1,.,TRBV5-8,.,CASSRTDYTEAFF,TGTGCCAGCAGCCGGACCGATTACACTGAAGCTTTCTTT
TRBJ2-1,TRBD2,TRBV7-3,.,CASSLNSGLAGEQFF,TGTGCCAGCAGCTTAAATTCCGGCCTAGCGGGTGAGCAGTTCTTC
TRBJ2-7,.,TRBV30,.,CAWTTGSYEQYF,TGTGCCTGGACCACAGGGTCCTACGAGCAGTACTTC
TRBJ2-7,.,TRBV6-5,few,CASSSDGGNEQYF,TGTGCCAGCAGTTCGGACGGGGGAAACGAGCAGTACTTC
TRBJ1-4,.,TRBV7-2,once,CASSSTGTNEKLFF,TGTGCCAGCAGCTCGACAGGAACTAATGAAAAACTGTTTTTT
TRBJ2-1,.,TRBV19,few,CASNRRNNEQFF,TGTGCCAGTAACAGGAGAAACAATGAGCAGTTCTTC
TRBJ1-4,.,TRBV21-1,few,CASITGECDEKLFF,TGTGCCAGCATTACGGGAGAGTGCGATGAAAAACTGTTTTTT
TRBJ2-2,TRBD2,TRBV5-4,once,CASSLGVAGGLNTGELFF,TGTGCCAGCAGCCTCGGGGTAGCGGGAGGACTTAACACCGGGGAGCTGTTTTTT
TRBJ2-5,.,TRBV15,once,CATSARLGGRVKETQYF,TGTGCCACCAGCGCCCGCCTAGGAGGCAGGGTGAAAGAGACCCAGTACTTC
TRBJ2-2,TRBD2,TRBV4-3,many,CASSQEPAGGLVRELFF,TGCGCCAGCAGCCAAGAACCAGCGGGGGGCCTCGTGAGGGAGCTGTTTTTT
TRBJ2-7,.,TRBV10-3,many,CAIRGQPDPDEQYF,TGTGCCATCAGAGGACAGCCCGATCCGGACGAGCAGTACTTC
TRBJ2-3,TRBD2,TRBV4-3,.,CASSQAKRGGTDTQYF,TGCGCCAGCAGCCAAGCTAAGCGGGGGGGCACAGATACGCAGTATTTT
TRBJ2-5,TRBD2,TRBV7-3,.,CASSLLAGGQETQYF,TGTGCCAGCAGCTTACTAGCGGGAGGGCAAGAGACCCAGTACTTC
TRBJ2-2,.,TRBV13,.,CASTPLDTGELFF,TGTGCCAGCACTCCGTTGGACACCGGGGAGCTGTTTTTT
TRBJ2-3,.,TRBV3-1/TRBV3-2,.,CASSHGLSTDTQYF,TGTGCCAGCAGCCATGGGCTAAGCACAGATACGCAGTATTTT
TRBJ1-1,.,TRBV27,few,CASSSSGHLNTEAFF,TGTGCCAGCAGTTCCTCGGGACATTTGAACACTGAAGCTTTCTTT
TRBJ1-5,.,TRBV27,.,CASRPNQGGNQPQHF,TGTGCCAGCAGACCTAATCAGGGAGGCAATCAGCCCCAGCATTTT
TRBJ2-5,TRBD2,TRBV9,once,CASSVDSGALQETQYF,TGTGCCAGCAGCGTAGACAGCGGGGCTCTCCAAGAGACCCAGTACTTC
TRBJ1-4,.,TRBV5-1,.,CASSLDGSNEKLFF,TGCGCCAGCAGCTTGGACGGTTCTAATGAAAAACTGTTTTTT
TRBJ2-2,TRBD1,TRBV5-5,.,CASSLVTGGSYTGELFF,TGTGCCAGCAGCTTGGTGACAGGGGGCTCTTACACCGGGGAGCTGTTTTTT
TRBJ2-1,.,TRBV7-6,.,CASSLAVGVGEQFF,TGTGCCAGCAGCTTAGCGGTAGGGGTCGGTGAGCAGTTCTTC
TRBJ2-1,TRBD2,TRBV5-1,.,CASRAGGSYNEQFF,TGCGCCAGCAGAGCGGGGGGTTCCTACAATGAGCAGTTCTTC
TRBJ2-5,.,TRBV27,.,CASNPSFSGTRETQYF,TGTGCCAGCAACCCGTCCTTTTCCGGGACCAGGGAGACCCAGTACTTC
TRBJ2-7,TRBD1,TRBV25-1,once,CASSGNLGTGGSYEQYF,TGTGCCAGCAGTGGTAATCTCGGGACAGGGGGTTCCTACGAGCAGTACTTC
TRBJ2-1,.,TRBV3-1/TRBV3-2,.,CASSPTPNEQFF,TGTGCCAGCAGCCCCACACCCAATGAGCAGTTCTTC
TRBJ2-5,.,TRBV7-9,.,CASSYLSGGVQETQYF,TGTGCCAGCAGCTACCTATCGGGGGGCGTACAAGAGACCCAGTACTTC
TRBJ2-7,.,TRBV7-8,few,CASSPSYEQYF,TGTGCCAGCAGCCCCTCTTACGAGCAGTACTTC